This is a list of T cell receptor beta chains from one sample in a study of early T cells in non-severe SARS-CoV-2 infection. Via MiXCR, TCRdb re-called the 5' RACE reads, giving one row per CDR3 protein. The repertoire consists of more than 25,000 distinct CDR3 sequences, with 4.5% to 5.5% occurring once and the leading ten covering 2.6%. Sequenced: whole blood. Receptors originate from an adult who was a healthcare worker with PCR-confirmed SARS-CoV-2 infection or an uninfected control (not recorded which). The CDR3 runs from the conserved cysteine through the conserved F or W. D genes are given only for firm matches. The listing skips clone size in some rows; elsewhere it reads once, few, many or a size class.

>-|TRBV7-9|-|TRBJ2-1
CASRLGGLYNEQFF
TGTGCCAGCAGGCTTGGCGGTTTATACAATGAGCAGTTCTTC
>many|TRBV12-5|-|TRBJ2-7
CASGLFYEQYF
TGTGCTAGTGGTTTGTTCTACGAGCAGTACTTC
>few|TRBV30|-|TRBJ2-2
CAWSDTPNTGELFF
TGTGCCTGGAGCGACACCCCGAACACCGGGGAGCTGTTTTTT
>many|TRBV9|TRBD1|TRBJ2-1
CASSPRDREQFF
TGTGCCAGCAGCCCAAGGGACAGGGAGCAGTTCTTC
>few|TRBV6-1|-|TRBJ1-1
CASVVGGGTEAFF
TGTGCCAGCGTGGTAGGAGGAGGGACTGAAGCTTTCTTT
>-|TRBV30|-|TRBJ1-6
CAYLTPGLRDSPLHF
TGTGCCTATCTCACTCCGGGACTAAGGGATTCACCCCTCCACTTT
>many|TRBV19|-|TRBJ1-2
CASSIYGYGYTF
TGTGCCAGTAGTATTTATGGCTATGGCTACACCTTC
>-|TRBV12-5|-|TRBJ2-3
CASGYAETQYF
TGTGCTAGTGGTTACGCGGAAACGCAGTATTTT
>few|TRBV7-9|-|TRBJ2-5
CASSSPGTEETQYF
TGTGCCAGCAGCTCCCCCGGGACGGAAGAGACCCAGTACTTC
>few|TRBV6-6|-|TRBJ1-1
CASSYSTVEAFF
TGTGCCAGCAGTTACTCGACAGTTGAAGCTTTCTTT
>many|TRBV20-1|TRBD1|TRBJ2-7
CSAYGQGSASSYEQYF
TGCAGTGCGTATGGACAGGGTAGCGCAAGCTCCTACGAGCAGTACTTC
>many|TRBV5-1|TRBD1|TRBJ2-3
CASSPDRGVADTQYF
TGCGCCAGCAGCCCTGACAGGGGGGTTGCAGATACGCAGTATTTT
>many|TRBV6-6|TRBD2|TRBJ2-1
CASSYSGLGGVYNEQFF
TGTGCCAGCAGTTACTCGGGACTAGGAGGGGTTTACAATGAGCAGTTCTTC
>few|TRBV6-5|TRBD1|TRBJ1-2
CASSLFQGAMDYGYTF
TGTGCCAGCAGTTTATTCCAGGGGGCGATGGACTATGGCTACACCTTC
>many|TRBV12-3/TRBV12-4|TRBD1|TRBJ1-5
CASSFGRGLVDQPQHF
TGTGCCAGCAGTTTTGGCAGGGGGCTTGTAGATCAGCCCCAGCATTTT